A selection of T cell receptor beta chains follows, all from one sample in a study of beta chain features in type 1 diabetes. Repertoires were generated with immunoSEQ multiplex PCR, while TCRdb's copy carries only in-frame clones and drops some. The table shows 680,000 or so clones, with 15% to 17% occurring only once. The material sequenced was naive CD4+ T cells from blood. These receptors originate from a man aged 18 to 30 in good health. Both conserved end residues are part of each CDR3. Fields, in order: V gene, clone size, J gene, D gene, CDR3 protein, CDR3 DNA. D genes are given only for firm matches. Some rows mark clone size as missing; the rest say once, few, many or name a class of expanded clone.

TRBV9	few	TRBJ2-1	TRBD1	CASSFLGQGNFGEQFF	TGTGCCAGCAGTTTTCTGGGACAGGGGAACTTCGGCGAGCAGTTCTTC
TRBV7-9	few	TRBJ2-7	TRBD2	CASSSQRVAGGPYEQYF	TGTGCCAGCAGCTCCCAGCGGGTAGCGGGAGGACCCTACGAGCAGTACTTC
TRBV28	.	TRBJ2-3	TRBD1	CASRPGGSYTQYF	TGTGCCAGCAGGCCAGGGGGCTCGTATACGCAGTATTTT
TRBV5-1	.	TRBJ2-7	TRBD2	CASSRMSSGVRGYEQYF	TGCGCCAGCAGCCGGATGTCTAGCGGAGTCCGTGGGTACGAGCAGTACTTC
TRBV7-2	.	TRBJ2-7	TRBD1	CASSTGTGSSYEQYF	TGTGCCAGCAGCACCGGGACAGGATCTTCCTACGAGCAGTACTTC
TRBV5-6	.	TRBJ2-1	TRBD1	CASSKAGQGVNEQFF	TGTGCCAGCAGCAAAGCGGGACAGGGGGTCAATGAGCAGTTCTTC
TRBV29-1	.	TRBJ2-7	.	CSVEELQGPYEQYF	TGCAGCGTTGAAGAGTTACAGGGCCCCTACGAGCAGTACTTC
TRBV27	few	TRBJ1-1	.	CASSRSQGGAFF	TGTGCCAGCAGCCGAAGCCAGGGAGGAGCTTTCTTT
TRBV5-1	.	TRBJ1-5	TRBD1	CASSLGGQDRRSKHF	TGCGCCAGCAGCTTGGGGGGCCAGGACAGGAGGTCTAAGCATTTT
TRBV28	few	TRBJ1-1	.	CASNSGFGEAFF	TGTGCCAGCAATAGTGGTTTCGGTGAAGCTTTCTTT
TRBV30	.	TRBJ1-4	.	CAWSVPGPAGPTNEKLFF	TGTGCCTGGAGTGTTCCAGGCCCCGCAGGACCAACTAATGAAAAACTGTTTTTT
TRBV5-4	few	TRBJ1-2	.	CASSLDSSYGYTF	TGTGCCAGCAGCTTGGACTCAAGCTATGGCTACACCTTC
TRBV9	.	TRBJ2-2	.	CASSPSLWGGYGGELFF	TGTGCCAGCAGCCCCTCTCTCTGGGGGGGCTATGGCGGGGAGCTGTTTTTT
TRBV25-1	.	TRBJ2-1	.	CASSEGGAINEQFF	TGTGCCAGCAGTGAAGGAGGGGCGATTAATGAGCAGTTCTTC
TRBV11-2	.	TRBJ2-7	.	CASSLAFPRGTLGEQYF	TGTGCCAGCAGCTTAGCGTTTCCCAGGGGTACCCTGGGGGAGCAGTACTTC
TRBV10-3	many	TRBJ1-1	TRBD1	CAILTGENTEAFF	TGTGCCATCCTTACAGGGGAGAACACTGAAGCTTTCTTT
TRBV30	.	TRBJ1-2	.	CAWNRVYGYTF	TGTGCCTGGAATCGGGTCTATGGCTACACCTTC
TRBV28	.	TRBJ1-4	.	CASSLPPTQIGGKLFF	TGTGCCAGCAGTTTACCCCCTACACAGATCGGTGGAAAACTGTTTTTT
TRBV5-4	few	TRBJ2-5	TRBD2	CASSLSASGGGRETQYF	TGTGCCAGCAGCTTGTCAGCTAGCGGGGGCGGGCGTGAGACCCAGTACTTC
TRBV5-1	.	TRBJ1-5	.	CASSLWLNQPQHF	TGCGCCAGCAGCTTGTGGTTGAATCAGCCCCAGCATTTT
TRBV25-1	.	TRBJ1-2	.	CASSEFRAYGYTF	TGTGCCAGCAGTGAATTCAGGGCGTATGGCTACACCTTC
TRBV15	.	TRBJ1-5	.	CATSRDLGTQPQHF	TGTGCCACCAGCAGAGATCTGGGGACTCAGCCCCAGCATTTT
TRBV2	.	TRBJ2-1	.	CASSAYNEQFF	TGTGCCAGCAGCGCCTACAATGAGCAGTTCTTC
TRBV28	.	TRBJ2-7	.	CASSFKYYEQYF	TGTGCCAGCAGTTTTAAATACTACGAGCAGTACTTC
TRBV7-9	few	TRBJ2-3	.	CASSLQETGTQYF	TGTGCCAGCAGCTTACAGGAAACGGGTACGCAGTATTTT
TRBV6-5	.	TRBJ2-7	TRBD1	CASSYTGDYEQYF	TGTGCCAGCAGTTATACAGGGGACTACGAGCAGTACTTC
TRBV28	.	TRBJ2-1	TRBD1	CASSRRGGQRSFEQFF	TGTGCCAGCAGTCGAAGAGGGGGACAGAGAAGCTTTGAGCAGTTCTTC
TRBV18	once	TRBJ1-5	.	CASSLDLNQPQHF	TGTGCCAGCTCATTAGACCTCAATCAGCCCCAGCATTTT
TRBV5-4	.	TRBJ2-1	.	CASSLGRTWEQFF	TGTGCCAGCAGCTTGGGTCGGACTTGGGAGCAGTTCTTC
TRBV5-4	.	TRBJ2-7	TRBD2	CASSQILAGAYEQYF	TGTGCCAGCAGCCAGATACTGGCGGGAGCCTACGAGCAGTACTTC
TRBV5-1	few	TRBJ2-5	.	CASSLARGGETQYF	TGCGCCAGCAGCTTGGCAAGGGGAGGAGAGACCCAGTACTTC
TRBV13	few	TRBJ2-5	.	CASRQTTGRETQYF	TGTGCCAGCAGGCAGACGACAGGGAGGGAGACCCAGTACTTC
TRBV4-3	few	TRBJ1-1	TRBD1	CASSTHRGMGTEAFF	TGCGCCAGCAGCACACACAGGGGTATGGGCACTGAAGCTTTCTTT
TRBV5-1	few	TRBJ2-5	.	CASSEEETQYF	TGCGCCAGCAGCGAGGAGGAGACCCAGTACTTC
TRBV5-4	.	TRBJ2-5	.	CASRPRGGQETQYF	TGTGCCAGCAGACCCAGGGGCGGACAAGAGACCCAGTACTTC
TRBV7-2	.	TRBJ2-7	.	CASSLPRELAVSYEQYF	TGTGCCAGCAGCTTGCCTAGGGAGTTGGCGGTCTCCTACGAGCAGTACTTC
TRBV15	.	TRBJ2-4	.	CATSGLQGLNIQYF	TGTGCCACCAGCGGTTTACAGGGATTAAACATTCAGTACTTC
TRBV6-5	.	TRBJ1-5	.	CASRQVNQPQHF	TGTGCCAGCAGACAGGTTAATCAGCCCCAGCATTTT
TRBV18	.	TRBJ2-7	.	CASSLWDKSYEQYF	TGTGCCAGCTCACTCTGGGACAAATCCTACGAGCAGTACTTC
TRBV7-3	few	TRBJ1-1	.	CASSASKSTEAFF	TGTGCCAGCAGCGCATCCAAGAGCACTGAAGCTTTCTTT
TRBV19	few	TRBJ2-6	.	CASSRRDLFSGANVLTF	TGTGCCAGTAGTCGCAGGGATTTATTCTCTGGGGCCAACGTCCTGACTTTC
TRBV6-4	few	TRBJ2-6	.	CASSTDRFGANVLTF	TGTGCCAGCAGCACGGACAGATTTGGGGCCAACGTCCTGACTTTC
TRBV6-1	.	TRBJ2-5	.	CASKPLETQYF	TGTGCCAGCAAACCTTTGGAGACCCAGTACTTC
TRBV20-1	.	TRBJ1-3	.	CSARAGNTIYF	TGCAGTGCTAGAGCTGGAAACACCATATATTTT
TRBV14	.	TRBJ2-7	.	CASSQLEGPYEQYF	TGTGCCAGCAGCCAATTGGAGGGTCCCTACGAGCAGTACTTC
TRBV5-1	once	TRBJ2-7	.	CASSLASSSELYEQYF	TGCGCCAGCAGCTTGGCCTCATCTAGCGAGCTATACGAGCAGTACTTC
TRBV7-8	.	TRBJ2-7	.	CASSLQGTRSYEQYF	TGTGCCAGCAGCTTACAGGGTACTAGGTCCTACGAGCAGTACTTC
TRBV2	.	TRBJ2-5	TRBD2	CASSVIAGAWETQYF	TGTGCCAGCAGTGTAATAGCGGGGGCTTGGGAGACCCAGTACTTC
TRBV7-9	.	TRBJ1-5	TRBD1	CASRAGGKQPQHF	TGTGCCAGCCGGGCAGGGGGCAAGCAGCCCCAGCATTTT
TRBV7-6	few	TRBJ1-3	.	CASSPTGERVSGNTIYF	TGTGCCAGCAGCCCTACGGGGGAGCGGGTCTCTGGAAACACCATATATTTT
TRBV13	.	TRBJ2-5	.	CASSLAPGRQETQYF	TGTGCCAGCAGCTTAGCCCCGGGACGCCAAGAGACCCAGTACTTC
TRBV7-3	few	TRBJ2-1	.	CASSTSSYNEQFF	TGTGCCAGCAGCACAAGCTCCTACAATGAGCAGTTCTTC
TRBV11-3	.	TRBJ2-7	.	CASSVSGTGSYEQYF	TGTGCCAGCAGCGTTAGCGGTACAGGCTCCTACGAGCAGTACTTC
TRBV2	.	TRBJ2-3	.	CASSPHKASISTDTQYF	TGTGCCAGCAGTCCCCATAAGGCGTCCATTAGCACAGATACGCAGTATTTT
TRBV9	.	TRBJ2-3	.	CASSVGDPTDTQYF	TGTGCCAGCAGCGTAGGAGATCCCACAGATACGCAGTATTTT